This entry concerns a single T cell receptor (beta chain). The data were taken from a study of blood T cell repertoires in COVID-19. For the study at large: The United States, Italy and Spain supplied acute and convalescent COVID-19 samples. T cells, B-cell-depleted T cells, or PBMCs supplied cDNA or gDNA.

Study processing details: Scientists estimated how many nucleated cells there were by amplifying reference gene primers. Using immunoSEQ multiplex PCR, the repertoire was profiled, and TCRdb retains in-frame clones only, with some absent. V, J and clone size reflect that table, while D and trimming were determined from the DNA. The sample lists about 80,000 clones, 84% occurring once. V gave up 5 bases and J gave up 11 bases, with 10 bases separating them. Germline V gene lookup returns CDR1 SGHTA and CDR2 FQGNSA. This CDR3 comprises 12 residues. Material for sequencing was peripheral blood. This TCR was sampled from a human donor in a cohort sampled during active COVID-19. This rearrangement joins TRBV7-2 to TRBJ1-6; D is unclear. The CDR3 nucleotides are TGTGCCAGCAGCACTTCGGTCCCACCCCTCCACTTT. Protein sequence: CASSTSVPPLHF.